This record looks at one T cell receptor (beta chain) sequence and its context. The target antigen is unknown. In TCRdb, the 5' RACE reads were re-called with MiXCR into one record per CDR3 protein. The table records just over 150,000 distinct CDR3 sequences, 25% to 40% of them present only once. The data were taken from a study of T-cell memory formation after mild COVID-19. Study in general: TCR clusters were mostly donor specific.

Regarding the study as a whole: Contracting CD4+ clones lay largely in CM and EM, with CD8+ ones residing in EMRA. Day 15 to 85 contractors were CD4/CD8 balanced; later expanders leaned CD4+.

The sequencing input was PBMCs or a T cell subset sorted from them (not recorded which). The receptor was isolated from an adult woman who had mild COVID-19 (a few samples of this study predate the infection). Cell type and time point are not known.

CDR3 sequence reads: CASSSNFGYTF. As DNA, the CDR3 is TGCGCCAGCAGCTCGAACTTCGGCTACACCTTC. The rearrangement joins TRBV5-1 to TRBJ1-2; no reliable D call. CDR3 length equals 11 residues. Looked up from germline, CDR1 is SGHRS and CDR2 is YFSETQ. V was clipped by 3 bases and J by 8 bases, with 8 bases between them.